The T cell receptor beta chain described here comes from a study of blood T cell repertoires in COVID-19. Clones were sequenced by immunoSEQ multiplex PCR, and TCRdb holds only the in-frame ones, with some missing. Here the sample spans roughly 500,000 clones, roughly 90% being singletons. The sample consisted of PBMCs or T cells enriched from blood (not recorded which). The clonotype was recovered from a woman aged 40 to 49 who had recovered from COVID-19.

CDR3 sequence reads: CASSYPRAGETQYF. CDR3 in DNA: TGTGCCAGCAGTTACCCGAGGGCCGGGGAGACCCAGTACTTC. The rearrangement joins TRBV6-5 to TRBJ2-5, with a tentative D call TRBD2 (5 bases). Per germline, CDR1 MNHEY and CDR2 SVGAGI. CDR3 length: 14 residues. V lost 2 bases to trimming and J lost 5 bases, with 12 bases between them.